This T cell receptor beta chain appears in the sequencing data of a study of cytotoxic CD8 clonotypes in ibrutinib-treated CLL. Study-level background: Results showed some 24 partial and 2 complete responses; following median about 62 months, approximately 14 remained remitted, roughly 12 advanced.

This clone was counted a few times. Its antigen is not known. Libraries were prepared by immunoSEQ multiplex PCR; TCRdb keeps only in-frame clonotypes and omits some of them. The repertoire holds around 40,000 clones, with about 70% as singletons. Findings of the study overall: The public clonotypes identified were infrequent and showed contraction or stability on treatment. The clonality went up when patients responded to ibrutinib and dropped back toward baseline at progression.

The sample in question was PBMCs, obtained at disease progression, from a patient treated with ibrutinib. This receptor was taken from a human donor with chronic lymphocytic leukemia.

The CDR3 DNA reads TGTGCCAGCAGGGAGGGGCAGGAGACCCAGTACTTC. Translation: CASREGQETQYF. The chain uses TRBV25-1 and TRBJ2-5, with D possibly being TRBD2 (6 bases). Germline values: CDR1 MGHDK, CDR2 SYGVNS. The CDR3 length is 12 residues. Trimming took off 6 bases at V and 5 bases at J, with 10 bases between the two ends.